A single sample gave rise to the 8 T cell receptor beta chains below, sequenced in a study of T cells in Graves' hyperthyroidism and ophthalmopathy. The TCR beta CDR3 regions underwent amplification using RNA transcripts as the source. With the HTBI primer set, the TCR CDR3 went through a first round of RT-PCR. TCRdb itself ran the multiplex PCR reads through MiXCR, one entry per CDR3 protein. The data contain 750,000 to 950,000 distinct CDR3 sequences, 38% of them seen just once; the ten biggest clones take up approximately 8.7%. Sequencing was performed on blood. These receptors were collected from a young man with Graves' hyperthyroidism.

This clonotype was observed once. The genes are TRBV6-5 and TRBJ2-7; D may be TRBD1 or TRBD2 (5 bases each). The CDR3 has 15 amino acids. Germline CDR1 is MNHEY and CDR2 is SVGAGI. Trimming removed 5 bases from V and 2 bases from J, with 16 bases in between. CDR3 residues: CASSAPGTATYEQYF. In nucleotides, the CDR3 is TGTGCCAGCAGTGCTCCCGGGACCGCAACCTACGAGCAGTACTTC.

The rearrangement joins TRBV24-1 to TRBJ1-5; D gene ambiguous. Trimming cost V 9 bases and J 6 bases, with 8 bases left between them. The germline gives CDR1 KGHDR, CDR2 SFDVKD. The CDR3 has 11 residues. CDR3 bases: TGTGCCACCGGGGAAGGTCAGCCCCAGCATTTT. Translated, it gives CATGEGQPQHF.

The chain carries TRBV7-2 and TRBJ2-7; weak D call: TRBD1 (6 bases). The germline V and J ends were trimmed by 5 bases and 3 bases, with 17 bases remaining between them. Germline V gene lookup returns CDR1 SGHTA and CDR2 FQGNSA. The CDR3 length is 15 residues. CDR3 bases: TGTGCCAGCAGCGTGTTTGGGGGCCAGATCTACGAGCAGTACTTC. Its translation is CASSVFGGQIYEQYF.

This clonotype appeared a few times. The chain joins TRBV7-6 to TRBJ2-5, with D perhaps matching TRBD1 or TRBD2 (6 bases each). Germline V gene lookup returns CDR1 SGHVS and CDR2 FNYEAQ. V was pared by 5 bases and J by 3 bases, with 13 bases between. The CDR3 covers 14 residues. CDR3 protein: CASSPYRGEETQYF. In DNA, the CDR3 is TGTGCCAGCAGCCCCTATAGGGGGGAAGAGACCCAGTACTTC.

This clonotype was recorded a few times. This chain links TRBV10-3 with TRBJ2-7; TRBD2 aligns across 10 bases. Unmatched junction bases numbered 10, after V lost 3 bases and J lost 2 bases. Per the germline V gene, CDR1 is ENHRY and CDR2 is SYGVKD. The CDR3 has 17 residues. CDR3 in DNA: TGTGCCATCAGTGAAGGCATAGCGGGGGGCACCACCTACGAGCAGTACTTC. Amino acids: CAISEGIAGGTTYEQYF.

The V and J genes are TRBV20-1 and TRBJ1-6; 7 bases agree with TRBD1. With V trimmed by 6 bases and J by 10 bases, 15 bases remained unmatched. Germline-derived CDR1 and CDR2 are DFQATT and SNEGSKA (reference sequence). There are 15 residues in the CDR3. The CDR3 DNA sequence: TGCAGTGCCCGGGAGGGGGCCGGCGACGGATCACCCCTCCACTTT. This codes for CSAREGAGDGSPLHF.

This clonotype was seen only a few times. J is TRBJ1-1 and V is TRBV19; a possible D gene is TRBD1 (5 bases). V lost 3 bases and J lost 2, with 22 bases in between. Looked up from germline, CDR1 is LNHDA and CDR2 is SQIVND (reference sequence). This CDR3 comprises 18 residues. The CDR3 region has the DNA TGTGCCAGTAGTATCATAGCGCTAGGAGGGGTCCTCAACACTGAAGCTTTCTTT. Translated: CASSIIALGGVLNTEAFF.

In its sample, this clonotype was seen once. The chain carries TRBV4-3 and TRBJ2-5; TRBD1 agrees at 8 bases. This CDR3 has 16 residues. V was clipped by 1 base and J by 0 bases; unmatched bases: 4. CDR1 and CDR2 (germline): LGHNA, YSLEER. CDR3 nucleotides: TGCGCCAGCAGCCAAGCCCCGGACAGGGACCAAGAGACCCAGTACTTC. It specifies CASSQAPDRDQETQYF.